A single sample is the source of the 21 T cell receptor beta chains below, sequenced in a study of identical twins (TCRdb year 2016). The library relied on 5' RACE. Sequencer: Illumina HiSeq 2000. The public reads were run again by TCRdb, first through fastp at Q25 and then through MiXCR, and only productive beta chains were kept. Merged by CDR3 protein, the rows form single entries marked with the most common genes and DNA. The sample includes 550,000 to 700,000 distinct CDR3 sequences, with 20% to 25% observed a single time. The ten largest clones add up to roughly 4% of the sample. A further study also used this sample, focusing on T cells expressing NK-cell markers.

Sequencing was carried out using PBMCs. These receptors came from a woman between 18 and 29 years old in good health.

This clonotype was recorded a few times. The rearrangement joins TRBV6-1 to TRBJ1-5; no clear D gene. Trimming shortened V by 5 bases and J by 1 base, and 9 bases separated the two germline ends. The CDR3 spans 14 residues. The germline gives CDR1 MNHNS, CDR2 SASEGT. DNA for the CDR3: TGTGCCAGCAGTCGTAACAGAAGCAATCAGCCCCAGCATTTT. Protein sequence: CASSRNRSNQPQHF.

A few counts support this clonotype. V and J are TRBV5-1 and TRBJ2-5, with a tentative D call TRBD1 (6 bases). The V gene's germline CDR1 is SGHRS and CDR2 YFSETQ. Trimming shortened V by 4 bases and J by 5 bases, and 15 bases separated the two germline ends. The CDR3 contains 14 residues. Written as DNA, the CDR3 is TGCGCCAGCAGCGGGGGACACCTCGGGGAGACCCAGTACTTC. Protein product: CASSGGHLGETQYF.

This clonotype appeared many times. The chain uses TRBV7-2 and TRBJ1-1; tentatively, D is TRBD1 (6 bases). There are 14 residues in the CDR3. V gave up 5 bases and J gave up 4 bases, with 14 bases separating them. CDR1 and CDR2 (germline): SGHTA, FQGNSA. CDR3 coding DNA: TGTGCCAGCAGCCTACAAACAGGGCTCACTGAAGCTTTCTTT. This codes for CASSLQTGLTEAFF.

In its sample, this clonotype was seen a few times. DNA for the CDR3: TGCGCCAGCAATGACTACAATGAGCAGTTCTTC. Protein: CASNDYNEQFF. The gene calls are TRBV5-1 and TRBJ2-1; D is uncertain. This CDR3 region has 11 residues. Germline V gene data show CDR1 as SGHRS and CDR2 as YFSETQ. V was clipped by 6 bases and J by 3 bases, with 4 bases between them.

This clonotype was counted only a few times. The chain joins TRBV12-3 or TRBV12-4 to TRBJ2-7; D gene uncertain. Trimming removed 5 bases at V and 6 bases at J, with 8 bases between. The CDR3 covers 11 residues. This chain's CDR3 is CASSKIREQYF. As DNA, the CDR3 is TGTGCCAGCAGTAAAATACGCGAGCAGTACTTC.

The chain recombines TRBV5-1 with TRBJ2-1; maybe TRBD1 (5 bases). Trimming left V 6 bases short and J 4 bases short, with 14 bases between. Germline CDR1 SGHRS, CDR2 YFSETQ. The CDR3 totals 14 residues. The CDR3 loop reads CASNPQPGYNEQFF. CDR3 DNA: TGCGCCAGCAACCCGCAACCAGGGTACAATGAGCAGTTCTTC.

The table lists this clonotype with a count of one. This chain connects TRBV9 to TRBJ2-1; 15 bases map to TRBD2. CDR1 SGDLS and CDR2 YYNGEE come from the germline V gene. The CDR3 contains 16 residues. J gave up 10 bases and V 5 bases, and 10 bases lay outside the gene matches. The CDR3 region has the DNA TGTGCCAGCAGTGACACCGGGACTAGCGGGAGGAGGGAGCAGTTCTTC. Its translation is CASSDTGTSGRREQFF.

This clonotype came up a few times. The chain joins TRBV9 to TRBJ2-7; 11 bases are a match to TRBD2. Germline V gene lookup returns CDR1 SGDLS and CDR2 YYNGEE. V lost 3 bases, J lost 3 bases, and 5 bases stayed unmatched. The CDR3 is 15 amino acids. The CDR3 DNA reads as TGTGCCAGCAGCGCCCGCGGGACTAGCGGCTACGAGCAGTACTTC. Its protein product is CASSARGTSGYEQYF.

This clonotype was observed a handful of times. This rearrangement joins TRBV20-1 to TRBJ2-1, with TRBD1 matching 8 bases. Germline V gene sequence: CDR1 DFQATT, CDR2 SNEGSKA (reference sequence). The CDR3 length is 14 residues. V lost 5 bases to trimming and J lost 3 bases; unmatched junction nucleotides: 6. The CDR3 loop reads CSAPRDRLYNEQFF. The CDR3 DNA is TGCAGTGCTCCCCGGGACAGGCTCTACAATGAGCAGTTCTTC.

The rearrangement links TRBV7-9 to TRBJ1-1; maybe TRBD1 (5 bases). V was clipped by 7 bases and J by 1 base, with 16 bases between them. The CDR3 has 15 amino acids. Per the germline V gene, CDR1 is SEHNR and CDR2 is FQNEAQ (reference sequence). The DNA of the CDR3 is TGTGCCAGCATACCCGGGGCCAGACCGAACACTGAAGCTTTCTTT. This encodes CASIPGARPNTEAFF. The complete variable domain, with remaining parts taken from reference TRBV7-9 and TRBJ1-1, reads DTGVSQNPRHKITKRGQNVTFRCDPISEHNRLYWYRQTLGQGPEFLTYFQNEAQLEKSRLLSDRFSAERPKGSFSTLEIQRTEQGDSAMYLCASIPGARPNTEAFFGQGTRLTVV.

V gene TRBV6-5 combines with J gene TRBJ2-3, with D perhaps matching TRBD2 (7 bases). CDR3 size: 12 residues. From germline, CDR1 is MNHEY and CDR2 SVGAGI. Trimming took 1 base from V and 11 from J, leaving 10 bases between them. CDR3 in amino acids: CASSYYGGQQYF. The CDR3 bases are TGTGCCAGCAGTTACTACGGGGGGCAGCAGTATTTT.

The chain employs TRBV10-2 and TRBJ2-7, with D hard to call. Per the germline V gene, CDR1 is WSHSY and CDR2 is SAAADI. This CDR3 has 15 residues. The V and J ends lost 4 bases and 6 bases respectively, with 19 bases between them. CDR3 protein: CASSGAWGTRGEQYF. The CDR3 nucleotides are TGCGCCAGCAGTGGGGCGTGGGGTACCCGCGGCGAGCAGTACTTC.

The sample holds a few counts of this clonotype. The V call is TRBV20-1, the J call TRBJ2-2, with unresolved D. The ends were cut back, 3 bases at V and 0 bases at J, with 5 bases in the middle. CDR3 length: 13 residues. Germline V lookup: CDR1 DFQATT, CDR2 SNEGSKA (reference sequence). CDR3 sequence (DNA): TGCAGTGCTAGCGGGTCGAACACCGGGGAGCTGTTTTTT. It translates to CSASGSNTGELFF.

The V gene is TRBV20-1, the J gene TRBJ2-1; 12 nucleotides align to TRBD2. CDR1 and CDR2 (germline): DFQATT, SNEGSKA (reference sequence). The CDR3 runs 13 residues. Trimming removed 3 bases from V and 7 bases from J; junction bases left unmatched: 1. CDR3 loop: CSARTSGSNEQFF. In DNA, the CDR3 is TGCAGTGCTAGGACTAGCGGGAGTAATGAGCAGTTCTTC.

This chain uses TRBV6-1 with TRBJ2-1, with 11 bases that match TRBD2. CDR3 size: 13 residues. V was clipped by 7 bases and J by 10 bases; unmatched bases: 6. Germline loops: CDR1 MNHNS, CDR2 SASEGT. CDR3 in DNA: TGTGCCAGCATGGTAGCGGGGGGGAGAGAGCAGTTCTTC. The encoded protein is CASMVAGGREQFF.

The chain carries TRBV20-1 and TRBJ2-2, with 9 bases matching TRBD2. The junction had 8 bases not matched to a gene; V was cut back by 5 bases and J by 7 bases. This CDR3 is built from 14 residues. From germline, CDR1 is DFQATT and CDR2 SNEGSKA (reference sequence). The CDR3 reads CSAQKSGRIGELFF. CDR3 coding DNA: TGCAGTGCTCAAAAAAGCGGGAGGATCGGGGAGCTGTTTTTT.

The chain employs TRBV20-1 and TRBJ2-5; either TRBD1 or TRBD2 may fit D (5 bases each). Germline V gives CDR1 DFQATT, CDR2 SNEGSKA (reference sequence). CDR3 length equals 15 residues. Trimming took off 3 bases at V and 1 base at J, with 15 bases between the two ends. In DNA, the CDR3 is TGCAGTGCTAGGGCTATGGGACCCCCCCAAGAGACCCAGTACTTC. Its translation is CSARAMGPPQETQYF.

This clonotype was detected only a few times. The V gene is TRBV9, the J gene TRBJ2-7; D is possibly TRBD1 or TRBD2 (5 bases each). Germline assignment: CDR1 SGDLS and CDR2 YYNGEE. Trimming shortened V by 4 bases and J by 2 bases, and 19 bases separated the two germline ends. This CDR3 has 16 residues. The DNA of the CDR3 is TGTGCCAGCAGCCTGGGACCTAGGAATCGCGCCTACGAGCAGTACTTC. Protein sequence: CASSLGPRNRAYEQYF.

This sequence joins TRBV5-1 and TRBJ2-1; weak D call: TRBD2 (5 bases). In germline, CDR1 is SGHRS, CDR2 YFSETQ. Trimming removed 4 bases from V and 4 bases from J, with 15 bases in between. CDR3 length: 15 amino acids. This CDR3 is CASSVGVLLYNEQFF. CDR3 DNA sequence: TGCGCCAGCAGCGTCGGGGTTCTCCTATACAATGAGCAGTTCTTC.

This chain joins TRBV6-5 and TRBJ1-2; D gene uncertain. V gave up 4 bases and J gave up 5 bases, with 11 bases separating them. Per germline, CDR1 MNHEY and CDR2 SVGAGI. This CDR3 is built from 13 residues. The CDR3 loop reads CASSSLDGYGYTF. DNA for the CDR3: TGTGCCAGCAGTTCTCTGGACGGTTATGGCTACACCTTC.

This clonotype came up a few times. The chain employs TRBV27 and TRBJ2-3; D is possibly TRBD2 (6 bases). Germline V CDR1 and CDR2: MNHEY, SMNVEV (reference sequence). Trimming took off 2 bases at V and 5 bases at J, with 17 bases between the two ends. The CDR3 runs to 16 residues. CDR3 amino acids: CASSLGPPRRGDTQYF. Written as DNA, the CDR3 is TGTGCCAGCAGTTTAGGACCTCCCCGGCGGGGAGATACGCAGTATTTT.